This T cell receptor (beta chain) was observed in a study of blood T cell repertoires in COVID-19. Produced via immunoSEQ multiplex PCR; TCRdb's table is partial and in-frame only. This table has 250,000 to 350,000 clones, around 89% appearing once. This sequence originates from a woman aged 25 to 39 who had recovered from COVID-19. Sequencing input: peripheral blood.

The chain's CDR3 is CASSGRGAGEQYF. CDR3 sequence (DNA): TGTGCCAGCAGCGGGCGGGGGGCCGGCGAGCAGTACTTC. This chain joins TRBV4-2 and TRBJ2-7, with 8 nucleotides matching TRBD2. This CDR3 comprises 13 residues. V lost 5 bases, J lost 6 bases, and 6 bases stayed unmatched. Germline CDR1 LGHNA, CDR2 YNFKEQ.